This T cell receptor (beta chain) stems from a study of blood T cell repertoires in COVID-19 (dated by TCRdb to the early 2020s). The study in broad terms: The collaborator samples originated in the United States, Italy and Spain and spanned the acute and convalescent phases of COVID-19. Subjects who had been exposed to COVID-19, were actively infected with it, or had recovered from it provided the deeply sampled blood TCRbeta repertoires that made up the dataset. Where available, HLA class I and class II types were taken from metadata supplied by the sample provider and were not determined by assay-based typing. A de-identified subject ID, COVID-19 status, age in years and sex were almost always included in the sample metadata. The repertoires were released in a freely available public database intended as a resource for research on the immune response to SARS-CoV-2. The prospective study material was composed of cDNA or gDNA derived from T cells, B-cell-depleted T cells, or PBMCs. Samples were obtained from the ongoing ImmuneRACE study (first 160 participants) and from 1,254 subjects provided by 6 global collaborators.

As concerns this clone: Its antigen is unknown. No base quality information exists; no much larger clone differs at one position.

The research as a whole found: The amount of clinical and demographic metadata varied by source and participant and was provided uncurated.

The immunoSEQ Assay, a bias-controlled multiplex PCR, was used to amplify TCRbeta CDR3 regions from genomic DNA. The study's processing was this. Within the assay, amplification of reference gene primers was used to estimate how many nucleated cells each sample contained. To quantify the absolute abundance of each unique TCRbeta CDR3 rearrangement, sequence reads were collapsed and filtered. For each sample, productive Simpson clonality was calculated as the square root of Simpson's diversity index across productive rearrangements. The clones in this table, taken by TCRdb from immuneACCESS, are in-frame only. Not every clone is retained; where verified, under half of the shortfall comes from an unresolved V gene, and the cause of the rest is unknown. V and J calls plus clone size are reproduced from that table; the DNA served to infer D and trimming. This sample holds more than 150,000 clones; 70% to 90% were observed only once. 2% to 2.5% of the sample is held by the ten biggest clonotypes.

V and J lose 4 bases and 4 bases, and a span of 7 bases separates them. CDR1 and CDR2 are read off the germline V gene as SGDLS and YYNGEE. The CDR3 runs 12 amino acids, cysteine and phenylalanine included. This entry keeps only the CDR3 DNA: 36 bases, framed from base 1. The collaborating institutions used their own protocols to collect whole blood in K2EDTA tubes. For TCRbeta analysis, collaborators shipped samples as frozen whole blood, isolated PBMCs, or DNA extracted from either of those sample types. Sequencing input: peripheral blood. The receptor comes from an older man with active or convalescent COVID-19. Rearrangement joined TRBV9 to TRBJ2-3; no confident D gene assignment can be made. The nucleotide sequence reads as follows: TGTGCCAGCAGCTCAGGTGCAGATACGCAGTATTTT. It translates to CASSSGADTQYF.